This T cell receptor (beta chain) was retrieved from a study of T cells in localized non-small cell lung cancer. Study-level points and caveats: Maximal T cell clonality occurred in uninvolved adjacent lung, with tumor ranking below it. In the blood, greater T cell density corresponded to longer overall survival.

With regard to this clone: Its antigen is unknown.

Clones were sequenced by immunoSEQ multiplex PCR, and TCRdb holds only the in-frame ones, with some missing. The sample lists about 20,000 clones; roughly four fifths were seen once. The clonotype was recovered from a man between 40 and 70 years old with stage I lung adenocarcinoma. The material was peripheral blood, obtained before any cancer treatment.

The CDR3 is CALGQQLNYGYTF. CDR3 nucleotides: TGTGCCTTGGGACAGCAGCTTAACTATGGCTACACCTTC. The rearrangement links TRBV30 to TRBJ1-2, with 7 bases identical to TRBD1. Germline V lookup: CDR1 GTSNPN, CDR2 SVGIG (reference sequence). This CDR3 has 13 residues. V shed 7 bases, J shed 1 base, and the junction held 6 bases outside the gene matches.